In this sample, the clone carrying this T cell receptor beta chain turned up a few times. Its antigen is not known. The PCR employed 60 Vbeta primers together with 13 Jbeta primers. Profiled with immunoSEQ multiplex PCR; TCRdb holds only in-frame clones, not every one. The sample lists some 140,000 clones; roughly 9.6% were seen once. Germline V CDR1 and CDR2: SGHRS, YFSETQ. V lost 0 bases and J lost 3; bases outside the gene matches: 3. CDR3 length: 16 amino acids. The record originates from a study of cytomegalovirus exposure and HLA in healthy donors. Overall study results and limits: As a later analysis showed, a missense DCLRE1C variant was linked to trimming of TCR beta V- and J-genes. The Asian-associated ancestry cluster reportedly had fewer N-insertions than the 666-donor mean in a later analysis. Earlier findings revealed that most TCR beta V segments proved productive either about 87% or about 30% of the time.

The sequence was collected from a woman between 35 and 50 years old in good health and CMV-seropositive. Source material: PBMCs. This rearrangement joins TRBV5-1 to TRBJ2-1; TRBD1 matches 10 bases. The CDR3: CASSLGGTGDYNEQFF. CDR3 in DNA: TGCGCCAGCAGCTTGGGGGGGACAGGGGACTACAATGAGCAGTTCTTC.